Below, one TCR beta chain is given with its context. These data belong to a study of blood T cell repertoires in COVID-19. Turning to the study itself: Sites across the United States, Italy and Spain contributed samples from acute and convalescent COVID-19.

This CDR3 spans 14 amino acids. With V trimmed by 4 bases and J by 6 bases, 7 bases remained unmatched. CDR1 and CDR2 (germline): SGHTA, FQGTGA. The repertoire was sequenced with immunoSEQ multiplex PCR; TCRdb's copy has only in-frame clones and lacks some. The sample lists over 150,000 clones; 88% were seen once. The rearrangement links TRBV7-3 to TRBJ1-1; 8 bases are shared with TRBD1. This sequence was found in a man aged 45-65 years who had recovered from COVID-19. Material: peripheral blood. CDR3 in DNA: TGTGCCAGCAGCTCAGGGGGCACAGGGTCTGAAGCTTTCTTT. Its translation is CASSSGGTGSEAFF.